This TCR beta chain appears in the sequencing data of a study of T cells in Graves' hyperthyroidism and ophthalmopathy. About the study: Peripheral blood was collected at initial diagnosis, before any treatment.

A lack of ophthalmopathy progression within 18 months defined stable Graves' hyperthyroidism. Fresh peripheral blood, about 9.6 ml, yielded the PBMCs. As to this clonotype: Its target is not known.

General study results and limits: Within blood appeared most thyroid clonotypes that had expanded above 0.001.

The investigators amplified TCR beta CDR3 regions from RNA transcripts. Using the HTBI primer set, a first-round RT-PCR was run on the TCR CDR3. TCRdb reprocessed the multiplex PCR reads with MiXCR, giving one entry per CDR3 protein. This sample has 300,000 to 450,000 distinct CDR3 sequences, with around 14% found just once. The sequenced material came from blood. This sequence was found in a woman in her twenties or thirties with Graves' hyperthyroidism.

CDR3 loop: CAISGGDLTGNEQYF. CDR3 sequence (DNA): TGTGCCATCAGTGGGGGGGACCTTACCGGTAACGAGCAGTACTTC. The chain employs TRBV10-3 and TRBJ2-7; weak D call: TRBD2 (6 bases). This CDR3 is 15 amino acids long. The germline V gene encodes CDR1 ENHRY and CDR2 SYGVKD. Trimming took 4 bases from V and 5 from J, leaving 18 bases between them.